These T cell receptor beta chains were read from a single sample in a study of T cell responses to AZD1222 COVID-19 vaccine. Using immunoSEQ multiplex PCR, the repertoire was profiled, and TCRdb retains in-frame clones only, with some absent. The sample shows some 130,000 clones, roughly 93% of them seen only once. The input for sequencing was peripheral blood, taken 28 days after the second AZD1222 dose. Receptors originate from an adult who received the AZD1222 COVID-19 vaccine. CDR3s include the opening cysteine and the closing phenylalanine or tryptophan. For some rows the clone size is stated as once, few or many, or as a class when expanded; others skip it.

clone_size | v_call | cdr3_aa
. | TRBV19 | CASKTDSHYGYTF
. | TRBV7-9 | CASSRTVPNTGELFF
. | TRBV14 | CASSQWGLQDTQYF
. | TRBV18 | CASSPFDHLSGNSPLHF
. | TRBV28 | CASSLGGANEKLFF
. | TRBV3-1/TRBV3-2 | CASSQVVGQEKLYF
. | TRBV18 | CASSPDRSHIQYF
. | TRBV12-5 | CASGLQGSYGYTF
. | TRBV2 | CASSGTGGAGELFF
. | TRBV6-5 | CASSYSISGNSPLHF
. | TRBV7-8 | CASSRSYEQYF
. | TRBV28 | CASSPPRTNNSPLHF
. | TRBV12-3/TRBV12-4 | CASRASSNQPQHF
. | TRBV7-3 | CASSFGGYSGELFF
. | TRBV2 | CASSEGTGGATDTQYF
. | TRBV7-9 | CASRDRGDPYNEQFF
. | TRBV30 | CAWSGGYGYTF
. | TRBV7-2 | CASSLVGGSNQPQHF
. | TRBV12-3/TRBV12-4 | CASSLVREKLFF
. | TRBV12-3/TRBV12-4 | CASSLDSTYGYTF
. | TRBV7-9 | CASSLGARRKETQYF
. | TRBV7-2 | CASSFHGYEQYF
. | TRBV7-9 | CASSLGRLSYYGYTF
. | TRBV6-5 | CASSYSRGAGDIQYF
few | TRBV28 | CASSFELRGRFGYTF
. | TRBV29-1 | CSVAHNEQFF
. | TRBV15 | CATSRVKLRQGLYNEQFF
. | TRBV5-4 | CASSLGGPGANVLTF
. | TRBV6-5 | CASSLRPESNTEAFF
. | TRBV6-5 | CAIRGQGTDTQYF
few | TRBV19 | CASSSWTLQGEAFF
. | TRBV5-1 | CASAGYGTGELFF
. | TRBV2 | CASRYEGGNTEAFF
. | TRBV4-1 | CASSPGSMNTEAFF
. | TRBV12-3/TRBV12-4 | CASSSGLNYGYTF
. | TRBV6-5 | CATLSGMETGELFF
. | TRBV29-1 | CSVATTDTQYF
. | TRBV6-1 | CASSPTGGTEAFF
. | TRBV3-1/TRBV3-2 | CASSQVDSGAYEQYF
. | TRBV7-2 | CASSPRRVGEQFF
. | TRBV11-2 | CASSLGGGYYEQYF
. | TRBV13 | CASSLPGVGEQYF
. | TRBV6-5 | CASRSGVRAGELFF
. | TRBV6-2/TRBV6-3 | CASSYSSGGDSEQFF
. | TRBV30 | CAWSVEGPETQYF
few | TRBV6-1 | CASSEDSSGANVLTF
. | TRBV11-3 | CASTQGLSSPLHF
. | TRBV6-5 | CASSLYGRNTEAFF
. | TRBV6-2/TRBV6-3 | CASSLGRVEQFF
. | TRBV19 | CASTETGGGLYGYTF
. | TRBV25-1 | CASSEYAGKGHGYTF
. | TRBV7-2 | CASSSKKRQTENYGYTF
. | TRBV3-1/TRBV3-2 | CASSRGRLGQPQHF
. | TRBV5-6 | CASDLGAGDHGYTF
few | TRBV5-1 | CASSLGQVTGELFF
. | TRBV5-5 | CASSPPRAFYEQYF